The next 31 T cell receptor beta chains were all read from a single sample in a study of spatial heterogeneity in lung cancer. Whole-study findings and limits: It was found that expanded intratumoral alpha and beta TCR counts tracked tumor mutation counts.

Time point reported: sample taken at primary tumor resection. TCRdb redid the calling of the 5' RACE reads with MiXCR, one entry per CDR3 protein. In the table there are thousands of distinct CDR3 sequences, over 6.5% of which are singletons. The antigens for these receptors are not known. Source: lung tumor tissue, taken at surgery. These receptors were taken from a female donor with early-stage non-small cell lung cancer.

This rearrangement joins TRBV5-1 to TRBJ2-7; 8 bases agree with TRBD1. Germline CDR1 and CDR2: SGHRS and YFSETQ. This CDR3 is built from 15 residues. V lost 0 bases, J lost 1 base, and 3 bases stayed unmatched. This chain's CDR3 is CASSLGTGMSYEQYF. CDR3 bases: TGCGCCAGCAGCTTGGGGACAGGGATGTCCTACGAGCAGTACTTC.

V gene TRBV7-2 combines with J gene TRBJ2-2; D unclear. CDR1 is SGHTA, CDR2 FQGNSA, per germline. Deletions cut 0 bases from V and 5 bases from J, with 19 bases between. The CDR3 has 18 residues. This CDR3 reads CASSLARSRGRVTGELFF. DNA of the CDR3: TGTGCCAGCAGCTTAGCCCGTAGTCGCGGTCGGGTTACCGGGGAGCTGTTTTTT.

This clonotype was observed many times. The CDR3 spells CASSLDRNKPPYF. The CDR3 bases are TGTGCCAGCAGCTTAGACAGGAATAAACCCCCGTACTTC. The V and J genes are TRBV11-2 and TRBJ2-7; no firm D call. CDR1 and CDR2 from the germline V gene are SGHAT and FQNNGV. This CDR3 region has 13 residues. Trimming left V 0 bases short and J 12 bases short, with 15 bases between.

The chain joins TRBV20-1 to TRBJ2-1; the D is unclear. The CDR3 length is 11 residues. V was cut by 5 bases and J by 9 bases, with 11 bases left in between. CDR1 DFQATT and CDR2 SNEGSKA come from the germline V gene (reference sequence). In DNA, the CDR3 is TGCAGTGCTGCAAGGCTAAGTGAGCAGTTCTTC. It yields the protein CSAARLSEQFF.

This clonotype was counted many times. This chain connects TRBV5-1 to TRBJ2-7; D remains ambiguous. Trimming took off 0 bases at V and 5 bases at J, with 12 bases between the two ends. CDR1 and CDR2 (germline): SGHRS, YFSETQ. This CDR3 region has 14 residues. The CDR3 DNA follows: TGCGCCAGCAGCTTGGGTTCTACACCCCACGAGCAGTACTTC. Protein: CASSLGSTPHEQYF.

This clonotype occurred many times. This sequence joins TRBV28 and TRBJ2-7, with D uncertain. CDR1 and CDR2 from the germline V gene are MDHEN and SYDVKM. CDR3 length equals 13 residues. V was trimmed by 4 bases and J by 0 bases, leaving 7 bases between them. The CDR3 DNA reads TGTGCCAGCAGTTCAGGTAACTCCTACGAGCAGTACTTC. Amino acids: CASSSGNSYEQYF.

V usage is TRBV19 and J usage is TRBJ2-1; 9 bases align to TRBD2. This CDR3 has 15 amino acids. CDR1 is LNHDA and CDR2 is SQIVND in the germline V gene (reference sequence). J was trimmed by 0 bases and V by 6 bases; bases with no gene match: 3. The CDR3 nucleotides read TGTGCCAGTAGGAAGACTAGCGGCTCCTACAATGAGCAGTTCTTC. It is translated as CASRKTSGSYNEQFF.

This clonotype has ten or more counts. V and J are TRBV28 and TRBJ1-3; 7 bases line up with TRBD1. The CDR3 is 16 residues long. Germline-derived CDR1 and CDR2 are MDHEN and SYDVKM. V lost 5 bases, J lost 0 bases, and 7 bases stayed unmatched. CDR3 DNA sequence: TGTGCCAGCAGTAGCCCCGGGACAGACTCTGGAAACACCATATATTTT. It codes for CASSSPGTDSGNTIYF.

This clonotype was observed many times. The rearrangement links TRBV18 to TRBJ1-1; D remains unclear. From germline, CDR1 is KGHSH and CDR2 LQKENI. V shed 2 bases and J shed 5 bases, with 12 bases lying between them. The length of the CDR3 is 14 residues. The CDR3 nucleotides read TGTGCCAGCTCACCATCCTCACGGCGGACTGAAGCTTTCTTT. Its translation is CASSPSSRRTEAFF.

This clonotype has just a few counts. The CDR3 here is CSARDWSVGDTQYF. In DNA, the CDR3 is TGCAGTGCTAGAGATTGGTCTGTGGGAGATACGCAGTATTTT. This rearrangement joins TRBV20-1 to TRBJ2-3, with D unclear. From germline, CDR1 is DFQATT and CDR2 SNEGSKA (reference sequence). The CDR3 has 14 amino acids. V gave up 0 bases and J gave up 5 bases, with 12 bases separating them.

In this sample, this clonotype is medium-sized. The CDR3 spells CAWSASGTGELFF. In nucleotides, the CDR3 is TGTGCCTGGAGTGCCTCAGGGACCGGGGAGCTGTTTTTT. The genes are TRBV30 and TRBJ2-2; a possible D gene is TRBD1 (5 bases). CDR3 length: 13 residues. V was trimmed by 1 base and J by 5 bases, leaving 8 bases between them. Germline loops: CDR1 GTSNPN, CDR2 SVGIG (reference sequence).

This clonotype was counted many times. The chain recombines TRBV20-1 with TRBJ1-5, with 11 bases fitting TRBD1. This CDR3 spans 13 amino acids. V dropped 6 bases and J dropped 7; count of bases not matched to a gene: 5. In germline, CDR1 is DFQATT, CDR2 SNEGSKA (reference sequence). DNA of the CDR3: TGCAGTGCCCGGGGACAGGGGGAACAGCCCCAGCATTTT. This encodes CSARGQGEQPQHF.

In its sample, this clonotype is medium-sized. This chain joins TRBV19 and TRBJ2-1; possible D gene TRBD2, 6 bases. The CDR3 is made up of 14 amino acids. Germline V gene data show CDR1 as LNHDA and CDR2 as SQIVND (reference sequence). V was trimmed by 8 bases and J by 7 bases, leaving 18 bases between them. The CDR3, as DNA: TGTGCCAGTCTTGGGCGGGGATTAGTGAATGAGCAGTTCTTC. This translates into CASLGRGLVNEQFF.

This clonotype was counted many times. This chain links TRBV9 with TRBJ2-1, with 9 nucleotides matching TRBD2. Germline V gene data show CDR1 as SGDLS and CDR2 as YYNGEE. J was trimmed by 3 bases and V by 4 bases; bases with no gene match: 8. There are 16 residues in the CDR3. DNA of the CDR3: TGTGCCAGCAGCCATAGCGGGAGTCGATACTACAATGAGCAGTTCTTC. Translation gives CASSHSGSRYYNEQFF. Based on the CDR3 plus reference TRBV9 and TRBJ2-1, the full variable domain is DSGVTQTPKHLITATGQRVTLRCSPRSGDLSVYWYQQSLDQGLQFLIQYYNGEERAKGNILERFSAQQFPDLHSELNLSSLELGDSALYFCASSHSGSRYYNEQFFGPGTRLTVL.

This clonotype appeared a few times. This chain links TRBV25-1 with TRBJ2-3, with TRBD2 matching over 11 bases. This CDR3 has 16 residues. CDR1 MGHDK and CDR2 SYGVNS come from the germline V gene. Trimming removed 3 bases from V and 2 bases from J; junction bases left unmatched: 4. This chain's CDR3 is CASSEGLAAYTDTQYF. CDR3 sequence (DNA): TGTGCCAGCAGTGAGGGACTAGCGGCATACACAGATACGCAGTATTTT.

This clonotype came up many times. The chain couples TRBV5-1 to TRBJ2-2; 10 bases are shared with TRBD2. CDR1 and CDR2 (germline): SGHRS, YFSETQ. V trimming: 0 bases; J trimming: 2 bases; junction bases outside the gene matches: 4. This CDR3 has 17 residues. The DNA for the CDR3 is TGCGCCAGCAGCTTGGCGGCTAGCGGGAGTAACACCGGGGAGCTGTTTTTT. Translation: CASSLAASGSNTGELFF.

This clonotype appeared many times. The chain carries TRBV6-5 and TRBJ2-7; 15 bases match TRBD2. Germline CDR1 is MNHEY and CDR2 is SVGAGI. The CDR3 sequence is 14 residues long. Losses at the gene ends were 4 bases for V and 7 bases for J; bases not matched to a gene: 2. CDR3 sequence: CASSWTSGREEQYF. CDR3 nucleotides: TGTGCCAGCAGTTGGACTAGCGGGAGGGAAGAGCAGTACTTC.

This clonotype was counted at least ten times. The chain links TRBV5-4 to TRBJ2-7; 7 bases are shared with TRBD2. This CDR3 spans 15 amino acids. Germline assignment: CDR1 SGHNT and CDR2 YYREEE (reference sequence). V shed 5 bases and J 7 bases; nucleotides not matched to a gene: 15. CDR3 sequence (DNA): TGTGCCAGCAGACCTGGGGCGGGAGCCTTCGGGGAGCAGTACTTC. The encoded protein is CASRPGAGAFGEQYF. Complete variable domain (other parts from reference TRBV5-4 and TRBJ2-7): ETGVTQSPTHLIKTRGQQVTLRCSSQSGHNTVSWYQQALGQGPQFIFQYYREEENGRGNFPPRFSGLQFPNYSSELNVNALELDDSALYLCASRPGAGAFGEQYFGPGTRLTVT.

This clonotype ranks as medium-sized. CDR3 residues: CASRKTLGAFDEQYF. The CDR3 nucleotides read TGTGCCAGTCGCAAAACCTTGGGGGCCTTTGACGAGCAGTACTTC. The chain couples TRBV19 to TRBJ2-7; D perhaps matches TRBD1 (6 bases). V was trimmed by 8 bases and J by 5 bases, leaving 22 bases between them. CDR3 length: 15 residues. Germline V gene lookup returns CDR1 LNHDA and CDR2 SQIVND (reference sequence). Full variable domain (missing parts from reference TRBV19 and TRBJ2-7): DGGITQSPKYLFRKEGQNVTLSCEQNLNHDAMYWYRQDPGQGLRLIYYSQIVNDFQKGDIAEGYSVSREKKESFPLTVTSAQKNPTAFYLCASRKTLGAFDEQYFGPGTRLTVT.

Judged by abundance, this clonotype is medium-sized. This sequence joins TRBV7-2 and TRBJ2-3; D may correspond to TRBD1 or TRBD2 (5 bases each). Germline values: CDR1 SGHTA, CDR2 FQGNSA. The CDR3 totals 14 residues. The V and J ends lost 6 bases and 6 bases respectively, with 16 bases between them. CDR3 bases: TGTGCCAGCAGTCCGGGACCATTTTCGGATACGCAGTATTTT. Encoded protein: CASSPGPFSDTQYF.

The table lists this clonotype with many counts. This chain connects TRBV19 to TRBJ1-5, with 7 bases identical to TRBD1. The V gene's germline CDR1 is LNHDA and CDR2 SQIVND (reference sequence). This CDR3 is 15 amino acids long. Unmatched junction bases numbered 6, after V lost 7 bases and J lost 0 bases. This chain's CDR3 is CASTDRAYSNQPQHF. Here the CDR3 DNA reads TGTGCCAGTACCGACAGGGCCTATAGCAATCAGCCCCAGCATTTT.

This clonotype was seen at least ten times. V is TRBV29-1 and J is TRBJ2-7, with D maybe TRBD2 (6 bases). Germline CDR1 and CDR2: SQVTM and ANQGSEA. V was shortened by 1 base and J by 3 bases, with 13 bases between the two germline ends. The CDR3 loop spans 14 amino acids. CDR3 residues: CSVEGSGGNYEQYF. For the CDR3, the DNA is TGCAGCGTTGAAGGGAGCGGAGGGAACTACGAGCAGTACTTC.

By share, this clonotype counts as medium-sized. This sequence joins TRBV27 and TRBJ1-4; the D gene is possibly TRBD1 (6 bases). Germline lookup yields CDR1 MNHEY and CDR2 SMNVEV (reference sequence). The CDR3 sequence is 17 residues long. V was trimmed by 3 bases and J by 4 bases, leaving 18 bases between them. The DNA of the CDR3 is TGTGCCAGCAGTTTTTTCAAGACAGGCTTTGTTAATGAAAAACTGTTTTTT. This codes for CASSFFKTGFVNEKLFF.

This sequence joins TRBV6-4 and TRBJ2-3; D gene uncertain. V gave up 1 base and J gave up 1 base, with 6 bases separating them. Germline V CDR1 and CDR2: MRHNA, SNTAGT. The CDR3 is 14 amino acids. The CDR3 DNA reads as TGTGCCAGCAGTGACTTCGGAGGCACAGATACGCAGTATTTT. Protein product: CASSDFGGTDTQYF.

Within the sample, this clonotype is medium-sized (0.01 to 0.1%). The rearrangement uses TRBV29-1 and TRBJ2-2, with TRBD1 matching over 8 bases. Germline CDR1 reads SQVTM; CDR2 reads ANQGSEA. V dropped 4 bases and J dropped 4; count of bases not matched to a gene: 5. This CDR3 region has 14 residues. CDR3 DNA sequence: TGCAGCGTTGCGGACAGGGTGGTCACCGGGGAGCTGTTTTTT. Amino acid sequence: CSVADRVVTGELFF.

Sample share makes this clonotype medium-sized. The rearrangement joins TRBV7-9 to TRBJ2-3; the D gene is possibly TRBD2 (6 bases). Germline V lookup: CDR1 SEHNR, CDR2 FQNEAQ (reference sequence). Between the trimmed V and J ends, which lost 4 bases and 4 bases, there was a span of 18 bases. The CDR3 has 16 amino acids. The CDR3 is CASSSVGRERSDTQYF. CDR3 bases: TGTGCCAGCAGCTCTGTTGGGCGGGAAAGGTCAGATACGCAGTATTTT.

By share, this clonotype counts as medium-sized (0.01 to 0.1%). The chain combines TRBV20-1 with TRBJ1-1, with TRBD1 as a possible D gene (5 bases). CDR3 size: 11 residues. From germline, CDR1 is DFQATT and CDR2 SNEGSKA (reference sequence). V lost 3 bases, J lost 10 bases, and 12 bases lay in between. The CDR3 is CSASPGLRAFF. The DNA of the CDR3 is TGCAGTGCTAGCCCGGGACTGAGAGCTTTCTTT.

This clonotype was seen once. The rearrangement links TRBV11-2 to TRBJ2-5; 7 bases match TRBD1. Germline V CDR1 and CDR2: SGHAT, FQNNGV. V lost 5 bases to trimming and J lost 3 bases; unmatched junction nucleotides: 12. The length of the CDR3 is 16 residues. The CDR3 DNA reads TGTGCCAGCAGCGGATACAGGGGTGTGATTGAAGAGACCCAGTACTTC. It specifies CASSGYRGVIEETQYF.

This clonotype has a count of ten or more. This rearrangement joins TRBV6-1 to TRBJ2-3, with a tentative D call TRBD1 (6 bases). Trimming shortened V by 5 bases and J by 2 bases, and 17 bases separated the two germline ends. The CDR3 covers 16 residues. Germline V gene data show CDR1 as MNHNS and CDR2 as SASEGT. The CDR3 sequence is CASSLTGNWNTDTQYF. The CDR3 DNA sequence: TGTGCCAGCAGTTTAACAGGGAACTGGAACACAGATACGCAGTATTTT.

This clonotype was detected ten times or more. The chain carries TRBV5-1 and TRBJ1-1; D call uncertain. Trimming left V 1 base short and J 4 bases short, with 8 bases between. Germline CDR1 SGHRS, CDR2 YFSETQ. CDR3 length: 13 residues. The CDR3 region has the DNA TGCGCCAGCAGCTTGACCCCGGGCACTGAAGCTTTCTTT. It specifies CASSLTPGTEAFF.

This clonotype is categorized as medium-sized. This sequence joins TRBV7-3 and TRBJ2-2; 11 bases are shared with TRBD2. Germline CDR1 reads SGHTA; CDR2 reads FQGTGA. V shed 2 bases, J shed 5 bases, and the junction held 4 bases outside the gene matches. The CDR3 covers 16 residues. CDR3 loop: CASSLSRTSGTGELFF. The CDR3 nucleotides read TGTGCCAGCAGCTTATCGCGGACTAGCGGGACCGGGGAGCTGTTTTTT.